There are many counts of the clone carrying this T cell receptor (beta chain). The antigen remains undetermined. The data derive from a study of metastatic and nonmetastatic thyroid tumors. About the study: Repertoire data that came from the blood and tumor or nodule tissue of malignant and benign thyroid patients were compared.

Trimming stripped 1 base from V and 4 bases from J, with 10 bases between. This CDR3 has 14 amino acids. Germline CDR1 and CDR2: MNHNY and SVGAGI (reference sequence). The authors' processing: A classifier of distant metastasis in papillary thyroid cancer was built from CDR3 differences (across clinicopathological groups). Using MiXCR, TCRdb re-called clones from the PCR reads. V and J calls and clone size were set by TCRdb, not the authors. Here the sample spans tens of thousands of clones, around 20% being singletons. Findings and limits, study-wide: In blood and tumor, TCR beta diversity was reportedly significantly higher in malignant thyroid tumors than in benign nodules.

No treatment of any kind had been given to any patient before thyroid surgery. Sequencing was performed on blood. This sequence joins TRBV6-6 and TRBJ1-2; TRBD1 is a possible D gene (6 bases). This clonotype originated in a female donor with papillary thyroid cancer or a benign thyroid nodule (not recorded which). Some clones in this sample may be carry-over from other donors' samples. The CDR3 here is CASSYLNRAYGYTF. The DNA of the CDR3 is TGTGCCAGCAGTTACTTGAACAGGGCCTATGGCTACACCTTC.